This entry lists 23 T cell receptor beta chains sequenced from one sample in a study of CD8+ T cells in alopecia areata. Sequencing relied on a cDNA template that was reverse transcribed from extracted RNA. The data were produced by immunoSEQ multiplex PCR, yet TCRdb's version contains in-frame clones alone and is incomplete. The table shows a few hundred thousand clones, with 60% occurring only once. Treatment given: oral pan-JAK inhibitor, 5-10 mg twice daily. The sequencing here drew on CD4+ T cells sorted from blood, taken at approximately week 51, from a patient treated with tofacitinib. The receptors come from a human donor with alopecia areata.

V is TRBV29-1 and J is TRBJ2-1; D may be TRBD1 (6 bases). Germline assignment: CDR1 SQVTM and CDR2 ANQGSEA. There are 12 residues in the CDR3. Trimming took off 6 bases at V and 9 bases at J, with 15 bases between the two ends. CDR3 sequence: CSVKQGFGEQFF. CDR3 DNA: TGCAGCGTAAAACAGGGTTTCGGTGAGCAGTTCTTC.

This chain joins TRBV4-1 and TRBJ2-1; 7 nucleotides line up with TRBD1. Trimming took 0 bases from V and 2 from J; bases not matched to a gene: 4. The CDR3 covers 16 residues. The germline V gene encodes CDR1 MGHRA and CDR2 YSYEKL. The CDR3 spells CASSQDDRATYNEQFF. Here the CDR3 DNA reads TGCGCCAGCAGCCAAGATGACAGGGCCACCTACAATGAGCAGTTCTTC.

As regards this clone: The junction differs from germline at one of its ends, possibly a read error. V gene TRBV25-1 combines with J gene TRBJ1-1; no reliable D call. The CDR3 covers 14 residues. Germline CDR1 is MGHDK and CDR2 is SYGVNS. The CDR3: CASRESSGDTEAFF. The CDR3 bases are TGTGCCAGCAGAGAATCCTCCGGGGACACTGAAGCTTTCTTT.

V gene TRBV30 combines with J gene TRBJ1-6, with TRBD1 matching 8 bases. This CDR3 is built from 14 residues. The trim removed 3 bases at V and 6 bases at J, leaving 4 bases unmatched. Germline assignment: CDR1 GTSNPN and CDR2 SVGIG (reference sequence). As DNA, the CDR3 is TGTGCCTGGAGGGACAGGGCCCTTAATTCACCCCTCCACTTT. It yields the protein CAWRDRALNSPLHF.

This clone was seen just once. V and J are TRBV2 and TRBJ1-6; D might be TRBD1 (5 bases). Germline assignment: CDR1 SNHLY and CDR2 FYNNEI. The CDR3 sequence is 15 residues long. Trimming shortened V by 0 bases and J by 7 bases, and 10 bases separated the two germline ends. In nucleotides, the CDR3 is TGTGCCAGCAGTGAAGCGCAGGCAGGGAATTCACCCCTCCACTTT. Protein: CASSEAQAGNSPLHF. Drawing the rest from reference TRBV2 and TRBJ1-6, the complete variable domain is EPEVTQTPSHQVTQMGQEVILRCVPISNHLYFYWYRQILGQKVEFLVSFYNNEISEKSEIFDDQFSVERPDGSNFTLKIRSTKLEDSAMYFCASSEAQAGNSPLHFGNGTRLTVT.

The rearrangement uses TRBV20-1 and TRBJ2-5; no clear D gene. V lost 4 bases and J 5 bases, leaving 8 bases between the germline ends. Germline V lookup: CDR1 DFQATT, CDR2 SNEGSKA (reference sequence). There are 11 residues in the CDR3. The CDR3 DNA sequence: TGCAGTGCTACAGCGTCGGAGACCCAGTACTTC. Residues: CSATASETQYF.

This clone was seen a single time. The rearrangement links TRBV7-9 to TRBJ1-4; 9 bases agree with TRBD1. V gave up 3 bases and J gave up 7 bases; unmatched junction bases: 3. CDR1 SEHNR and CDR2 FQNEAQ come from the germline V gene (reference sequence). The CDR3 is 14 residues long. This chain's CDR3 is CASSFGTGIEKLFF. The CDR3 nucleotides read TGTGCCAGCAGCTTCGGGACAGGGATTGAAAAACTGTTTTTT.

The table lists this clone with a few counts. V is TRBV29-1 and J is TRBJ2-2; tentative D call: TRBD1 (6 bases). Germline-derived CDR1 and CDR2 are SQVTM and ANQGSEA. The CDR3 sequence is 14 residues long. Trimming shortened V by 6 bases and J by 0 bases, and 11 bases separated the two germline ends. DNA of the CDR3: TGCAGCGTCATCGGACAGCCGAACACCGGGGAGCTGTTTTTT. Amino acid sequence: CSVIGQPNTGELFF.

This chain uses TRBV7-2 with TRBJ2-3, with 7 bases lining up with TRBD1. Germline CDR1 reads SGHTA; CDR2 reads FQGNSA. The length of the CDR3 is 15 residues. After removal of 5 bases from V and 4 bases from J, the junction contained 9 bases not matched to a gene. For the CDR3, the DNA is TGTGCCAGCAGCGCCCTAAGGGGGCTCGCAGATACGCAGTATTTT. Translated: CASSALRGLADTQYF.

The CDR3 DNA is TGTGCCTGGGGTCCCGTGACAGGGGTATGGGGCACAGATACGCAGTATTTT. Translation gives CAWGPVTGVWGTDTQYF. The genes are TRBV30 and TRBJ2-3; the match to TRBD1 covers 8 bases. The germline V gene has CDR1 GTSNPN and CDR2 SVGIG (reference sequence). With V trimmed by 5 bases and J by 1 base, 14 bases remained unmatched. The CDR3 spans 17 residues.

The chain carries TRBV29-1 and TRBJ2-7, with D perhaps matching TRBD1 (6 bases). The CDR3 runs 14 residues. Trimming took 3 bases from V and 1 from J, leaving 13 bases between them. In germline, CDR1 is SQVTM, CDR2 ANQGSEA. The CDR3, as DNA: TGCAGCGTTGATGGGGTCAGGGGATCCTACGAGCAGTACTTC. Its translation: CSVDGVRGSYEQYF.

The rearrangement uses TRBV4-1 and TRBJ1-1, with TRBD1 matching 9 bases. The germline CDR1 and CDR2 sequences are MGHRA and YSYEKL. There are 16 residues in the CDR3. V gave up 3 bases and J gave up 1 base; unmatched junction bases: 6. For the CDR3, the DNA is TGCGCCAGCAGCCACAAACAGGGGGCACCGAACACTGAAGCTTTCTTT. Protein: CASSHKQGAPNTEAFF.

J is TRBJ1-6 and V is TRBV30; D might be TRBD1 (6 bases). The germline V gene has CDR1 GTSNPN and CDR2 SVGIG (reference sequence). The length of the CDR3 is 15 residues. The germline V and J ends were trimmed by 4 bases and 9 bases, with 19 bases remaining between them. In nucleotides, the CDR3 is TGTGCCTGGACCCCCAGGTTGTCAGGGGCTTCACCCCTCCACTTT. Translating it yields CAWTPRLSGASPLHF.

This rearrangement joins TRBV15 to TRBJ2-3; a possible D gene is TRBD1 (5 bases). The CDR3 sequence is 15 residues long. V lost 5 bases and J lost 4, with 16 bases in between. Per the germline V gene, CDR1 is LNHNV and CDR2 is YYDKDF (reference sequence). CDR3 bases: TGTGCCACCAGCCTGGATATAGGGGCCCCAGATACGCAGTATTTT. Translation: CATSLDIGAPDTQYF. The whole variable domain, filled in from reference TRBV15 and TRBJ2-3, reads DAMVIQNPRYQVTQFGKPVTLSCSQTLNHNVMYWYQQKSSQAPKLLFHYYDKDFNNEADTPDNFQSRRPNTSFCFLDIRSPGLGDTAMYLCATSLDIGAPDTQYFGPGTRLTVL.

This CDR3 reads CASSLARSGGAYEQFF. The CDR3 DNA sequence: TGTGCCAGCAGCTTAGCGCGTAGCGGGGGGGCCTATGAGCAGTTCTTC. The chain joins TRBV11-1 to TRBJ2-1, with 11 bases lining up with TRBD2. Trimming cost V 0 bases and J 8 bases; bases outside gene matches: 6. This CDR3 contains 16 residues. Germline V gene data show CDR1 as SGHAT and CDR2 as FQDESV (reference sequence). The complete variable domain, with remaining parts taken from reference TRBV11-1 and TRBJ2-1, reads EAEVAQSPRYKITEKSQAVAFWCDPISGHATLYWYRQILGQGPELLVQFQDESVVDDSQLPKDRFSAERLKGVDSTLKIQPAELGDSAMYLCASSLARSGGAYEQFFGPGTRLTVL.

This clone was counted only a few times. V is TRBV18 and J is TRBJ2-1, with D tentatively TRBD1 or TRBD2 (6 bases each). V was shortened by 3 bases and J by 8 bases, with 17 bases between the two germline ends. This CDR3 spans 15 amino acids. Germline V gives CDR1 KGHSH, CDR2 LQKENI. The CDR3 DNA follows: TGTGCCAGCTCACCCCGACCTGGGGGCGGGGATGAGCAGTTCTTC. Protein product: CASSPRPGGGDEQFF.

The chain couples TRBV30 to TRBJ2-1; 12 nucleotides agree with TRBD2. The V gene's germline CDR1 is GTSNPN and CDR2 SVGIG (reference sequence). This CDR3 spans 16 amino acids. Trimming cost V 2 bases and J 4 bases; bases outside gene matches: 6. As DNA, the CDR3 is TGTGCCTGGAGTCTACTAGCGGGGGGTCTATACAATGAGCAGTTCTTC. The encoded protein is CAWSLLAGGLYNEQFF.

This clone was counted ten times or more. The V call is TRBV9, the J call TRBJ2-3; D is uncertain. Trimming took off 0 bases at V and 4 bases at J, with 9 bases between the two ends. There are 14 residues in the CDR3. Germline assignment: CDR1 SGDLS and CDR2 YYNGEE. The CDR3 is CASSVGSFPDTQYF. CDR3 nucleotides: TGTGCCAGCAGCGTAGGTAGTTTCCCAGATACGCAGTATTTT.

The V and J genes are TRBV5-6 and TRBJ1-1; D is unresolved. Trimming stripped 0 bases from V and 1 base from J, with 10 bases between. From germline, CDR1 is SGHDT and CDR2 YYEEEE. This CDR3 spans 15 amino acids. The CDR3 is CASSLGSLANTEAFF. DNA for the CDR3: TGTGCCAGCAGCTTGGGGAGTTTGGCGAACACTGAAGCTTTCTTT.

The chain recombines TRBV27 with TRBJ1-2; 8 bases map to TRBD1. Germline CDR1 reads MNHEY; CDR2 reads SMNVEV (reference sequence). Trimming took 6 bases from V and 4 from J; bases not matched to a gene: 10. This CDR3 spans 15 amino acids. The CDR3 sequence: CASSPRGQEVYGYTF. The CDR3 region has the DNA TGTGCCAGCAGCCCAAGGGGACAGGAGGTCTATGGCTACACCTTC.

As DNA, the CDR3 is TGCGCCAGCAGAACCCCAAGAGGTTCGACCGGGGAGCTGTTTTTT. Protein: CASRTPRGSTGELFF. The V call is TRBV5-1, the J call TRBJ2-2, with D unclear. Germline V lookup: CDR1 SGHRS, CDR2 YFSETQ. V was pared by 5 bases and J by 5 bases, with 16 bases between. The CDR3 totals 15 residues.

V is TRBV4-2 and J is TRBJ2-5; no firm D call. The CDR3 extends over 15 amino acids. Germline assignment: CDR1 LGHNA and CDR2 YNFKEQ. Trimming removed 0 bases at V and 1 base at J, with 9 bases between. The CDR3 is CASSQEGQIQETQYF. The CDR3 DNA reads TGTGCCAGCAGCCAAGAAGGCCAGATCCAAGAGACCCAGTACTTC.

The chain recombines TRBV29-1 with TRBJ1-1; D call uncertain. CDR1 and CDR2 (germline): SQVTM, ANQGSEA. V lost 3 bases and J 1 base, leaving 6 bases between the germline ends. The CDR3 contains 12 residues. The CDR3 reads CSVEKGNTEAFF. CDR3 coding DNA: TGCAGCGTTGAGAAAGGGAACACTGAAGCTTTCTTT.